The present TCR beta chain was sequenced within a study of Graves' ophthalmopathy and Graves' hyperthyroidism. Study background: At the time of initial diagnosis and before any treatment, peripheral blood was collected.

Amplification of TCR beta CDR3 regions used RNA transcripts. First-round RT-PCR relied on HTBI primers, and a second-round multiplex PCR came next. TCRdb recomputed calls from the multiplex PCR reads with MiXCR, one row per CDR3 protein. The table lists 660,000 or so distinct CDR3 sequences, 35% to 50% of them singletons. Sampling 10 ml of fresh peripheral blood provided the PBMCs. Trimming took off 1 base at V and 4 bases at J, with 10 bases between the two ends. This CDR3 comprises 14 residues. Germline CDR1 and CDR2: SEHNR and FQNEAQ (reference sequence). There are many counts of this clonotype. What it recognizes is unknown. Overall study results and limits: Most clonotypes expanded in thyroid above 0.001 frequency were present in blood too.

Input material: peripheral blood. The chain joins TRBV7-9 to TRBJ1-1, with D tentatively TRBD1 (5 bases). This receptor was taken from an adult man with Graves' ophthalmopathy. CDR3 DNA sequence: TGTGCCAGCAGCTTAGGAGTGGGGGGCACTGAAGCTTTCTTT. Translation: CASSLGVGGTEAFF.